This TCR beta chain came from a study of blood T cell repertoires in COVID-19. V lost 0 bases, J lost 0 bases, and 15 bases lay in between. Germline lookup yields CDR1 GTSNPN and CDR2 SVGIG (reference sequence). This CDR3 comprises 17 residues. Authors' methods: Using reference gene primer amplification, nucleated cell counts were estimated. Repertoires were generated with immunoSEQ multiplex PCR, while TCRdb's copy carries only in-frame clones and drops some. That table gives V, J and clone size, and the DNA gave D and trimming. Of about 200,000 clones in the sample, approximately 80% were seen once. Enrollees, about 18 to 95 years old, lived in approximately 25 US areas.

Sequencing was carried out using PBMCs or T cells enriched from blood (not recorded which). The rearrangement links TRBV30 to TRBJ2-1, with a weak D call TRBD2 (7 bases). This clonotype was sampled from a woman between 40 and 55 years old with acute COVID-19. CDR3 in DNA: TGTGCCTGGAGTGTACGCGGCGGGGGCATCTCCTACAATGAGCAGTTCTTC. It translates to CAWSVRGGGISYNEQFF.